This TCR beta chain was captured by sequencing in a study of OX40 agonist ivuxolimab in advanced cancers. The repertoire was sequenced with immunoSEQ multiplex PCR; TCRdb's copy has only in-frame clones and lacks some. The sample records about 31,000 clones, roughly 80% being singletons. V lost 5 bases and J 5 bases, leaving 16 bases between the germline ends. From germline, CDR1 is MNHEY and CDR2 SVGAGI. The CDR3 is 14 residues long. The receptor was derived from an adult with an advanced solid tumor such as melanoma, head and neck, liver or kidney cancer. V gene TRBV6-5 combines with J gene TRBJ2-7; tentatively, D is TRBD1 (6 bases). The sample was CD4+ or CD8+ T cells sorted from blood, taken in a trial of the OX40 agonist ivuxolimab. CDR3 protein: CASSRLPGVDEQYF. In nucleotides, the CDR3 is TGTGCCAGCAGTCGACTCCCAGGGGTCGACGAGCAGTACTTC.